The present T cell receptor (beta chain) was sequenced within a study of human T cells and chemical hapten exposure. Study at large: Women made up most patients, who had alopecia areata, totalis or universalis.

Per the germline V gene, CDR1 is SEHNR and CDR2 is FQNEAQ (reference sequence). CDR3 length: 16 amino acids. The trim removed 4 bases at V and 2 bases at J, leaving 8 bases unmatched. TCRdb independently ran MiXCR on the RACE reads; one entry per CDR3 protein. This sample has some 300,000 distinct CDR3 sequences, with approximately 5% found just once. As for time point: pre-sensitization, week 0. Treatment given: therapeutic diphenylcyclopropenone sensitization with weekly scalp DPC. The chain recombines TRBV7-9 with TRBJ1-2, with 9 bases lining up with TRBD1. Sequenced material: whole blood, taken in connection with sensitization to the hapten diphenylcyclopropenone (DPC). This TCR was sampled from a woman under 30 with alopecia areata. Some clones in this sample may be carry-over from other donors' samples. CDR3: CASSSALGTGNYGYTF. CDR3 coding DNA: TGTGCCAGCAGCTCGGCTCTTGGGACAGGGAACTATGGCTACACCTTC.